The clone carrying this TCR beta chain was observed a handful of times. The antigen is unknown. The junction and the germline gene differ at one end; a read error may be behind it. A CD8+CD4-CCR7+CD45RA+ phenotype served as the sorting definition for naive CD8 T cells. This specimen comes from a study of molecular identifiers for immune sequencing clone quantification. Germline lookup yields CDR1 LGHDT and CDR2 YNNKEL (reference sequence). This CDR3 is 14 amino acids long. TCRdb reprocessed the PCR reads with MiXCR, giving one entry per CDR3 protein. The table has about 510,000 distinct CDR3 sequences, around 23% seen once. Study-level results: Spiked-in Jurkat TCR RNA corresponding to one cell was reported as detectable against over 900,000 naive cells. Clones with over 20 RNA copies captured over 99% of effector molecules but under 1% of naive ones.

V and J are TRBV3-1 and TRBJ1-3, with D unresolved. The origin of this receptor is a human donor in good health. Some libraries in this study had Jurkat cell RNA spiked in. Sequencing was performed on naive CD8+ T cells from blood, with Jurkat cell RNA spiked in. Specified subset: FACS-sorted CD8+CD4-CCR7+CD45RA+ naive T cells. This CDR3 is CASGQGSFGNTIYF. In DNA form, the CDR3 reads TGTGCCAGCGGCCAAGGATCTTTCGGAAACACCATATATTTT.